This TCR beta chain comes out of a study of tumor-infiltrating lymphocytes in localized non-small cell lung cancer. Unmatched junction bases numbered 9, after V lost 4 bases and J lost 2 bases. Per the germline V gene, CDR1 is LNHDA and CDR2 is SQIVND (reference sequence). CDR3 length: 16 residues. The method was immunoSEQ multiplex PCR; TCRdb's version includes in-frame clones alone and lacks a portion of them. The sample records more than 10,000 clones, around 74% being singletons. The receptor was derived from a human donor with non-small cell lung cancer. The sequenced sample consisted of lung tumor tissue. The rearrangement links TRBV19 to TRBJ2-7; TRBD1 matches at 9 bases. The CDR3 sequence is CASSNKRQGGTYEQYF. The CDR3 DNA is TGTGCCAGTAGTAACAAAAGACAGGGGGGCACCTACGAGCAGTACTTC.